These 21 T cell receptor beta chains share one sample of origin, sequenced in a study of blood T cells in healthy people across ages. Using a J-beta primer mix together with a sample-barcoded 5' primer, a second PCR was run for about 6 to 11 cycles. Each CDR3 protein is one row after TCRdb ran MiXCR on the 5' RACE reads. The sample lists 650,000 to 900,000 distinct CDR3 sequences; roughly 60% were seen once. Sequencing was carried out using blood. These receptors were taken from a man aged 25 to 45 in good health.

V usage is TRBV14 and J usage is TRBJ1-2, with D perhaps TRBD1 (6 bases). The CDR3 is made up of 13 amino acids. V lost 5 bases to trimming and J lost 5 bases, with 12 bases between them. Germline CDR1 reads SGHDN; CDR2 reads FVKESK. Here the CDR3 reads CASSKDTGYGYTF. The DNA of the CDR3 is TGTGCCAGCAGCAAGGACACAGGGTATGGCTACACCTTC.

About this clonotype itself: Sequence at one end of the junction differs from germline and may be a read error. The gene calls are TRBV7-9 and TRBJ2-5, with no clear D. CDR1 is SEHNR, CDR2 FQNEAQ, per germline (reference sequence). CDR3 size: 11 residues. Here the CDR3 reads CASSIFNEQYF. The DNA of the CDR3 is TGTGCTAGCAGTATCTTCAATGAGCAGTACTTC.

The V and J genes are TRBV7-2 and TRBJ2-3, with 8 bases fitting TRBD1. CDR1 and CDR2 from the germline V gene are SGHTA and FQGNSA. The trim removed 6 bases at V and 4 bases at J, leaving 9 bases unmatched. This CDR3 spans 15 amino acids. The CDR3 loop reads CASSSGQGWSDTQYF. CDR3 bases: TGTGCCAGCAGTTCAGGACAGGGATGGTCAGATACGCAGTATTTT.

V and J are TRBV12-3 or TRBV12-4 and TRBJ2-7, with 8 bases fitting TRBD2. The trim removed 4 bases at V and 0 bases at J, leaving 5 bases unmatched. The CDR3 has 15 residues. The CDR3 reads CASSWIAGSSYEQYF. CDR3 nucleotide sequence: TGTGCCAGCAGTTGGATAGCGGGAAGCTCCTACGAGCAGTACTTC.

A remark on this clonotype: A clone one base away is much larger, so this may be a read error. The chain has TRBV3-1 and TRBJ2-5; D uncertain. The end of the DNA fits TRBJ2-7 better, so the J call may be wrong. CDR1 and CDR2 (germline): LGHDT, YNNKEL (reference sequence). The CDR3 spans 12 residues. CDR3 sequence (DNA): TGTGCCAGCAGCCAGACGATCTGCGAGCAGTACTTC. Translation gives CASSQTICEQYF.

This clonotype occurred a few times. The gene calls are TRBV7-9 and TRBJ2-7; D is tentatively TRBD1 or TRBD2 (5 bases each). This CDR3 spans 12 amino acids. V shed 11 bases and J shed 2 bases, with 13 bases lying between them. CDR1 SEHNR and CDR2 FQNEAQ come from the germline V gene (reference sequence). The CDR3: CACGRGPYEQYF. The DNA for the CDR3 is TGTGCCTGCGGCCGGGGCCCCTACGAGCAGTACTTC.

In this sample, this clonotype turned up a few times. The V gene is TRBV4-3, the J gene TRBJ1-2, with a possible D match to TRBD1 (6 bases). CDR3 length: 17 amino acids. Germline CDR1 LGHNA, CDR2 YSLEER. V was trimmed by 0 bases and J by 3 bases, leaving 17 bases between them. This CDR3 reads CASSQDQGGGWDYGYTF. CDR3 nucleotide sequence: TGCGCCAGCAGCCAAGATCAAGGGGGGGGCTGGGACTATGGCTACACCTTC.

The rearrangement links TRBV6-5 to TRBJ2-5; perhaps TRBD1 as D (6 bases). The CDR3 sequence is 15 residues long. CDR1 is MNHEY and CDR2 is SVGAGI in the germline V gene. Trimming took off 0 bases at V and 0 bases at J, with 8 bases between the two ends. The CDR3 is CASSYSGGDQETQYF. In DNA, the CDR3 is TGTGCCAGCAGTTACTCAGGGGGAGACCAAGAGACCCAGTACTTC.

The CDR3 here is CSANVGLYEQYF. The DNA of the CDR3 is TGCAGTGCTAACGTGGGGCTCTACGAGCAGTACTTC. This chain uses TRBV20-1 with TRBJ2-7; D possibly corresponds to TRBD1 (5 bases). Germline CDR1 and CDR2: DFQATT and SNEGSKA (reference sequence). Trimming took off 4 bases at V and 3 bases at J, with 10 bases between the two ends. CDR3 length: 12 residues.

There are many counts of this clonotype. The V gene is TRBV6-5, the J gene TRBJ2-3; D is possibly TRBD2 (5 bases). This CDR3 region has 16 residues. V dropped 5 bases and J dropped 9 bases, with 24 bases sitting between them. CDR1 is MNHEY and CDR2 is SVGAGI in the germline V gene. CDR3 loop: CASSQEMRTPRGTQYF. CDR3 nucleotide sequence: TGTGCCAGCAGTCAGGAGATGCGGACTCCCCGTGGGACGCAGTATTTT.

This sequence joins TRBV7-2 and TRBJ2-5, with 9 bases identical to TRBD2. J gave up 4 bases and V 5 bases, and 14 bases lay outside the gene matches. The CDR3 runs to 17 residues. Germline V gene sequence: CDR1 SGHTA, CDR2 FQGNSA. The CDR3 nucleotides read TGTGCCAGCAGCCACGGTAGCGGGGGAGCATACGGAGAGACCCAGTACTTC. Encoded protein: CASSHGSGGAYGETQYF.

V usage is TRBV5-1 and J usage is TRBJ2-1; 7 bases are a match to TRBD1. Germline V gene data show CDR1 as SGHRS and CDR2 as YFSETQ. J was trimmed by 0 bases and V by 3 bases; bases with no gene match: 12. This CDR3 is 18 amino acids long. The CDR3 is CASSSPTGTASSYNEQFF. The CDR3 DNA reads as TGCGCCAGCAGCTCCCCCACCGGGACAGCGAGCTCCTACAATGAGCAGTTCTTC.

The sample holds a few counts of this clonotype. The CDR3 DNA follows: TGCAGTGCCGGGGGACAGGTGAACACTGAAGCTTTCTTT. Protein product: CSAGGQVNTEAFF. This sequence joins TRBV20-1 and TRBJ1-1; the match to TRBD1 covers 8 bases. Germline V gene data show CDR1 as DFQATT and CDR2 as SNEGSKA (reference sequence). V lost 6 bases to trimming and J lost 0 bases; unmatched junction nucleotides: 3. The CDR3 totals 13 residues.

The CDR3 loop reads CASSQGLGQAAVYGYTF. CDR3 DNA sequence: TGTGCCAGCAGCCAAGGTTTGGGGCAGGCCGCCGTCTATGGCTACACCTTC. The chain joins TRBV3-1 to TRBJ1-2; D might be TRBD1 (5 bases). Germline loops: CDR1 LGHDT, CDR2 YNNKEL (reference sequence). V lost 1 base, J lost 4 bases, and 19 bases lay in between. The CDR3 runs to 17 residues.

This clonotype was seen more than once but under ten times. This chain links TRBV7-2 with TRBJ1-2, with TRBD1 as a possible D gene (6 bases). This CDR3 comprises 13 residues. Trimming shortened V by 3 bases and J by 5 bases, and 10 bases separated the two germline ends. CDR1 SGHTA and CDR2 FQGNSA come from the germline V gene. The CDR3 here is CASSFGGLYGYTF. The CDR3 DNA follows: TGTGCCAGCAGCTTTGGGGGGCTATATGGCTACACCTTC. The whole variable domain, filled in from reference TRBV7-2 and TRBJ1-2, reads GAGVSQSPSNKVTEKGKDVELRCDPISGHTALYWYRQSLGQGLEFLIYFQGNSAPDKSGLPSDRFSAERTGGSVSTLTIQRTQQEDSAVYLCASSFGGLYGYTFGSGTRLTVV.

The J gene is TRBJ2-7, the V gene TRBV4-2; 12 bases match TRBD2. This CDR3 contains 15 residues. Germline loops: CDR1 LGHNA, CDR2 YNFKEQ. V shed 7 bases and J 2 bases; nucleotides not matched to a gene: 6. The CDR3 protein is CASTPTSGGAYEQYF. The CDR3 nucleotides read TGTGCCAGCACGCCGACTAGCGGGGGCGCCTACGAGCAGTACTTC.

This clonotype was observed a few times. CDR3 sequence (DNA): TGTGCCAGCAGTGGGGGACTAGCGGGGGACAATGAGCAGTTCTTC. Translated: CASSGGLAGDNEQFF. V usage is TRBV6-2 or TRBV6-3 and J usage is TRBJ2-1, with 14 bases aligning to TRBD2. V was pared by 5 bases and J by 5 bases, with 2 bases of the junction left unmatched. CDR1 and CDR2 from the germline V gene are MNHEY and SVGEGT. There are 15 residues in the CDR3.

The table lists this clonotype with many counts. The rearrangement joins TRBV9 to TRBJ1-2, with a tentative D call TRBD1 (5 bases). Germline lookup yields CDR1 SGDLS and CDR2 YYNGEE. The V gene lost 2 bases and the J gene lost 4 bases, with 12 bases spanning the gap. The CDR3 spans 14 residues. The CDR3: CASSVGGGSYGYTF. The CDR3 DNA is TGTGCCAGCAGCGTGGGGGGAGGGAGCTATGGCTACACCTTC.

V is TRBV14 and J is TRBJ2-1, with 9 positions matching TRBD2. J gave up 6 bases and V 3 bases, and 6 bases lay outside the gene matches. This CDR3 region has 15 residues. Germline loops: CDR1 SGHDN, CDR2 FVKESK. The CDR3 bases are TGTGCCAGCAGCCACTTTAGCGGGGGCCCCAATGAGCAGTTCTTC. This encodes CASSHFSGGPNEQFF.

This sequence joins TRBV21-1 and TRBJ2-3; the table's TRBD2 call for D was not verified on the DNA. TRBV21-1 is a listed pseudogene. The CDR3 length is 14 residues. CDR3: CASSKGSPTDTQYF. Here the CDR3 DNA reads TGTGCCAGCAGCAAAGGAAGTCCCACAGATACGCAGTATTTT.

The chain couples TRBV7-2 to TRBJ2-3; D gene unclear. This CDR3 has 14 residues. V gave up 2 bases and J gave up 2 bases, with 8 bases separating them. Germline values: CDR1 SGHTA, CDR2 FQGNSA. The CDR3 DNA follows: TGTGCCAGCAGCTTAAGTCCCTACACAGATACGCAGTATTTT. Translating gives CASSLSPYTDTQYF.